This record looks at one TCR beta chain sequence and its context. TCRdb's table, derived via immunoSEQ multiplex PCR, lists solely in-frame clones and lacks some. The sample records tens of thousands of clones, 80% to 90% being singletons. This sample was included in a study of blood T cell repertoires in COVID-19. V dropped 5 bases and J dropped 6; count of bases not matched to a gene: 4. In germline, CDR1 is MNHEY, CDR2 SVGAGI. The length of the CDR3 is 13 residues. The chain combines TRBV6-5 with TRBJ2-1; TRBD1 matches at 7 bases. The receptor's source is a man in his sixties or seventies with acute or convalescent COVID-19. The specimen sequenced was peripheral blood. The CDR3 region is CASSRDSLNEQFF. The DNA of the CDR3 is TGTGCCAGCAGTCGGGACAGCCTCAATGAGCAGTTCTTC.